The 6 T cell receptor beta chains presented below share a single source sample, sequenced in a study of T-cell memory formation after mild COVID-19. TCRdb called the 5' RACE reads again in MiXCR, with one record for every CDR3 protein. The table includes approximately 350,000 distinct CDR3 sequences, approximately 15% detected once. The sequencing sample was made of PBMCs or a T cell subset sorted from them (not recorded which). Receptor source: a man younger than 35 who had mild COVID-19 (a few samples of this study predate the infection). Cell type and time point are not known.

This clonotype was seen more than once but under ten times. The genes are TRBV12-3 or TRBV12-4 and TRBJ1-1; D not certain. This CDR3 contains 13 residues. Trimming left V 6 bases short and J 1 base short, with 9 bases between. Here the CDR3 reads CASSKDENTEAFF. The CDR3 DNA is TGTGCCAGCAGCAAGGATGAGAACACTGAAGCTTTCTTT.

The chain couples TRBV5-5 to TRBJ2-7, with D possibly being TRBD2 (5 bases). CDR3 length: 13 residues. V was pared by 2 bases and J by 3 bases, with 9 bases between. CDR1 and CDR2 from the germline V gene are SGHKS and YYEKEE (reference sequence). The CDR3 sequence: CASSFDGIYEQYV. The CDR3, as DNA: TGTGCCAGCAGCTTTGACGGGATCTACGAGCAGTACGTC.

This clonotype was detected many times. The CDR3 region is CASSLDWASGETQYF. CDR3 nucleotide sequence: TGTGCCAGCAGCTTAGATTGGGCTAGCGGGGAGACCCAGTACTTC. The chain has TRBV11-2 and TRBJ2-5; 8 bases fit TRBD2. From germline, CDR1 is SGHAT and CDR2 FQNNGV. Trimming took 0 bases from V and 5 from J; bases not matched to a gene: 5. The CDR3 totals 15 residues.

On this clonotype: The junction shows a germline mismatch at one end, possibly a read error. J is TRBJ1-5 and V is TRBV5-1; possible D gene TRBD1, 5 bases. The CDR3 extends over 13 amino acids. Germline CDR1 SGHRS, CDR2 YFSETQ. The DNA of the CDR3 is TGCGCCAGCAGCTTACTAGGGGATCAGCCCCAGCGTTTT. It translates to CASSLLGDQPQRF. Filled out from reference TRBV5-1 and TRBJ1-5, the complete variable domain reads KAGVTQTPRYLIKTRGQQVTLSCSPISGHRSVSWYQQTPGQGLQFLFEYFSETQRNKGNFPGRFSGRQFSNSRSEMNVSTLELGDSALYLCASSLLGDQPQRFGDGTRLSIL.

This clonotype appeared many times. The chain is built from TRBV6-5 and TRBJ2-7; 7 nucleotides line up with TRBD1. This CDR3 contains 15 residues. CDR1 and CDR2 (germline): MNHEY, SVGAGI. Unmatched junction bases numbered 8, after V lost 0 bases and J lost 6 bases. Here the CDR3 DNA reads TGTGCCAGCAGTTACTCGTCTCGGGACAGTTCCGAGCAGTACGTC. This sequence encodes CASSYSSRDSSEQYV.

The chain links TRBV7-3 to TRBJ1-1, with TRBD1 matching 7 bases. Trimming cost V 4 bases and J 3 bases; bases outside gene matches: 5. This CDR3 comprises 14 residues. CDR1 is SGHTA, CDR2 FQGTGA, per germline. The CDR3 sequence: CASSSTGYDTEAFF. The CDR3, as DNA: TGTGCCAGCAGCTCGACAGGGTACGACACTGAAGCTTTCTTT.